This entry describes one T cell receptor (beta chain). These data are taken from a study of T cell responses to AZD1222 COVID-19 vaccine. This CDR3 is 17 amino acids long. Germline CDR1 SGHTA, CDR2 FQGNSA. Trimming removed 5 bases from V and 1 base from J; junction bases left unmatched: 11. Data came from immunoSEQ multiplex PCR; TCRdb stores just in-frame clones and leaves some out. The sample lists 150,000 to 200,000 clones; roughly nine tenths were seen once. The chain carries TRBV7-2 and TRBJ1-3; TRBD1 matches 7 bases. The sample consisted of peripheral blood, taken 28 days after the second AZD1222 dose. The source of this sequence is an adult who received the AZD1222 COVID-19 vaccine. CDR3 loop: CASSPEQGLTSGNTIYF. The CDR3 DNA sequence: TGTGCCAGCAGCCCCGAACAGGGGTTAACGTCTGGAAACACCATATATTTT.